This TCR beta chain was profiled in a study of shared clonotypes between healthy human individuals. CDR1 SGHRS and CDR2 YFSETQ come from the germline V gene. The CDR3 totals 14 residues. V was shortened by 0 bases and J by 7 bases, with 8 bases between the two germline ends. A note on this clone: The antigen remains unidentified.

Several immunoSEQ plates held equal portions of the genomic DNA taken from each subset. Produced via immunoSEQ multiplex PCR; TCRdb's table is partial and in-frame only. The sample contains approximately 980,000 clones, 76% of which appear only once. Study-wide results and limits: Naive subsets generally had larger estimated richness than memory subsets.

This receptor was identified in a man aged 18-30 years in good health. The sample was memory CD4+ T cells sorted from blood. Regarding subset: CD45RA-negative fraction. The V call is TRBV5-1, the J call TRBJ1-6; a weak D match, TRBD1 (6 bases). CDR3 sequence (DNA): TGCGCCAGCAGCTTGGGACAGGCGAATTCACCCCTCCACTTT. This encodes CASSLGQANSPLHF.